Each of the 13 T cell receptor beta chains below was sequenced from the same sample in a study of blood T cells in healthy people across ages. Through a sample-barcoded 5' primer and a J-beta primer mix, a second PCR was run for about 7 to 12 cycles. TCRdb independently ran MiXCR on the 5' RACE reads; one entry per CDR3 protein. The sample has 750,000 to 950,000 distinct CDR3 sequences, roughly 24% seen once. The same specimen was also included in a second study, on T cells of mothers and their children.

Sequences were obtained from blood. Source of these receptors: a boy younger than 18 in good health.

In its sample, this clonotype was seen a few times. The chain employs TRBV7-9 and TRBJ1-4; D is unresolved. CDR1 SEHNR and CDR2 FQNEAQ come from the germline V gene (reference sequence). Trimming stripped 5 bases from V and 5 bases from J, with 9 bases between. This CDR3 is built from 13 residues. The CDR3 DNA is TGTGCCAGCAGCGTTGGAGGGAATGAAAAACTGTTTTTT. Its translation is CASSVGGNEKLFF.

J is TRBJ2-5 and V is TRBV5-4, with D uncertain. This CDR3 has 13 residues. Germline CDR1 reads SGHNT; CDR2 reads YYREEE (reference sequence). The V and J ends lost 4 bases and 2 bases respectively, with 9 bases between them. CDR3 nucleotides: TGTGCCAGCAGCATCCTAGGACAAGAGACCCAGTACTTC. It specifies CASSILGQETQYF. The entire variable domain, with the rest obtained from reference TRBV5-4 and TRBJ2-5, is as follows: ETGVTQSPTHLIKTRGQQVTLRCSSQSGHNTVSWYQQALGQGPQFIFQYYREEENGRGNFPPRFSGLQFPNYSSELNVNALELDDSALYLCASSILGQETQYFGPGTRLLVL.

This clonotype was recorded a few times. The chain couples TRBV7-8 to TRBJ1-5; TRBD1 might be the D (6 bases). The CDR3 covers 16 residues. Trimming took 6 bases from V and 0 from J, leaving 15 bases between them. CDR1 is SGHVS and CDR2 is FQNEAQ in the germline V gene. In nucleotides, the CDR3 is TGTGCCAGCAGTTTCGGGGCAGGGGATAGCAATCAGCCCCAGCATTTT. Encoded protein: CASSFGAGDSNQPQHF.

The chain is built from TRBV6-1 and TRBJ1-2, with unresolved D. Looked up from germline, CDR1 is MNHNS and CDR2 is SASEGT. The CDR3 totals 13 residues. Trimming removed 10 bases from V and 4 bases from J, with 16 bases in between. The CDR3 region is CATRLKTGYGYTF. In DNA form, the CDR3 reads TGTGCCACCCGACTAAAGACGGGCTATGGCTACACCTTC.

This clonotype was detected a few times. V usage is TRBV11-2 and J usage is TRBJ2-5; 13 nucleotides line up with TRBD2. The tail of the sequence fits TRBJ2-1 better, so the J call may be wrong. The CDR3 is 15 residues long. Germline CDR1 SGHAT, CDR2 FQNNGV. CDR3 nucleotides: TGTGCCAGCAGCCTCCGGACTAGCGGGGGCGCGGAGCAGTTCTTC. Amino acid sequence: CASSLRTSGGAEQFF.

This clonotype was found a few times. J is TRBJ2-5 and V is TRBV6-5; TRBD1 matches at 10 bases. The better agreement between TRBJ2-7 and the DNA end casts doubt on the J call. This CDR3 has 14 residues. Germline lookup yields CDR1 MNHEY and CDR2 SVGAGI. The CDR3 nucleotides read TGTGCCAGCAGAAGACAGGGGGCAGGCGGCGAGCAGTACTTC. Amino acids: CASRRQGAGGEQYF.

This chain connects TRBV6-6 to TRBJ1-2, with 9 bases identical to TRBD1. V was pared by 0 bases and J by 7 bases, with 3 bases of the junction left unmatched. Per the germline V gene, CDR1 is MNHNY and CDR2 is SVGAGI (reference sequence). The CDR3 has 14 amino acids. CDR3 coding DNA: TGTGCCAGCAGTTACTCACAGGGGGCAAGTGGCTACACCTTC. Translating gives CASSYSQGASGYTF.

The CDR3 sequence is CAISGQNQPQHF. The CDR3 DNA follows: TGTGCCATCAGTGGCCAGAATCAGCCCCAGCATTTT. The J gene is TRBJ1-5, the V gene TRBV10-3; the D is unclear. The germline gives CDR1 ENHRY, CDR2 SYGVKD. The V and J ends lost 4 bases and 4 bases respectively, with 5 bases between them. CDR3 length: 12 amino acids.

The chain carries TRBV20-1 and TRBJ2-3; TRBD2 matches 9 bases. Per germline, CDR1 DFQATT and CDR2 SNEGSKA (reference sequence). The length of the CDR3 is 14 residues. V lost 6 bases, J lost 6 bases, and 10 bases stayed unmatched. The CDR3 nucleotides are TGCAGTGCCCCCCAGGCGGGGGGGTCGGATACGCAGTATTTT. It encodes CSAPQAGGSDTQYF.

The table lists this clonotype with a few counts. The CDR3 sequence: CASSLNRLSSYEQYF. For the CDR3, the DNA is TGTGCCAGCAGCTTAAACCGCCTAAGCTCCTACGAGCAGTACTTC. V gene TRBV7-2 combines with J gene TRBJ2-7; the D is unclear. Per the germline V gene, CDR1 is SGHTA and CDR2 is FQGNSA. Deletions cut 2 bases from V and 0 bases from J, with 11 bases between. This CDR3 has 15 residues.

The V call is TRBV20-1, the J call TRBJ1-2; no firm D call. The CDR3 is made up of 13 amino acids. Germline V gene sequence: CDR1 DFQATT, CDR2 SNEGSKA (reference sequence). Between the trimmed V and J ends, which lost 6 bases and 0 bases, there was a span of 11 bases. The CDR3 here is CSAVQSTNYGYTF. CDR3 nucleotide sequence: TGCAGTGCCGTACAGTCAACTAACTATGGCTACACCTTC.

This clonotype showed up just a few times. As the CDR3 is not closed by the conserved phenylalanine or tryptophan, this likely results from a read error. The rearrangement uses TRBV6-4 and TRBJ2-3; 11 nucleotides align to TRBD2. The length of the CDR3 is 17 residues. V lost 6 bases, J lost 0 bases, and 8 bases stayed unmatched. CDR1 is MRHNA, CDR2 SNTAGT, per germline. Here the CDR3 DNA reads TGTGCCAGCAGCCAGGGACTAGCGGCAACTAGCACAGATACGCAGTATCTT. Translation: CASSQGLAATSTDTQYL.

There are a few counts of this clonotype. This chain joins TRBV29-1 and TRBJ1-2; D is unresolved. Germline V gives CDR1 SQVTM, CDR2 ANQGSEA. The germline V and J ends were trimmed by 1 base and 3 bases, with 9 bases remaining between them. The CDR3 has 13 amino acids. CDR3 in DNA: TGCAGCGTTGAAGCACAGCCCGACTATGGCTACACCTTC. This codes for CSVEAQPDYGYTF.